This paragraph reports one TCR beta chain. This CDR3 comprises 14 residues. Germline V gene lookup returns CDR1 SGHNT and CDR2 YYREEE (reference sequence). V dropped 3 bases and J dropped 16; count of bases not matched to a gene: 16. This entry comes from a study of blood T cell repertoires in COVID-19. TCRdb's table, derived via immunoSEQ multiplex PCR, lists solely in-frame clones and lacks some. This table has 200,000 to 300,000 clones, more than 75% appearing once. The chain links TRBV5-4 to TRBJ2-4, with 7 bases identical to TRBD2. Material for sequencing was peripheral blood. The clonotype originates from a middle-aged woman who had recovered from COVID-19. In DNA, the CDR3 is TGTGCCAGCAGCTACGAACGGGGGGTGGCGGCTGATTACTTC. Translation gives CASSYERGVAADYF.